Shown below are 13 T cell receptor beta chains from a single sample sequenced in a study of T-cell memory formation after mild COVID-19. TCRdb called the 5' RACE reads again in MiXCR, with one record for every CDR3 protein. The table has about 270,000 distinct CDR3 sequences, around 16% seen once. Sequenced: PBMCs or a T cell subset sorted from them (not recorded which). These receptors were obtained from a man between 18 and 35 years old who had mild COVID-19 (a few samples of this study predate the infection). Cell type and time point are not known.

This clonotype occurred a few times. This rearrangement joins TRBV14 to TRBJ1-4; possibly TRBD1 for D (5 bases). CDR1 SGHDN and CDR2 FVKESK come from the germline V gene. This CDR3 region has 15 residues. Trimming took 2 bases from V and 5 from J, leaving 12 bases between them. The CDR3 sequence: CASSQRTRTNEKLFF. Here the CDR3 DNA reads TGTGCCAGCAGCCAAAGGACCAGGACAAATGAAAAACTGTTTTTT.

This clonotype came up many times. This rearrangement joins TRBV7-8 to TRBJ2-7; the match to TRBD2 covers 8 bases. The length of the CDR3 is 13 residues. J lost 7 bases, V lost 1 base, and 3 bases had no gene match. The germline V gene has CDR1 SGHVS and CDR2 FQNEAQ. DNA of the CDR3: TGTGCCAGCAGCTTAGAGCGGGGGAGGGAGCAGTACTTC. It encodes CASSLERGREQYF.

This clonotype showed up many times. The chain employs TRBV6-5 and TRBJ1-6; maybe TRBD1 (5 bases). CDR1 and CDR2 from the germline V gene are MNHEY and SVGAGI. V dropped 4 bases and J dropped 10 bases, with 17 bases sitting between them. The CDR3 is 15 amino acids. The CDR3 coding sequence is TGTGCCAGCAGTTTGAAGTGGGGCCTCGACTCACCCCTCCACTTT. Protein product: CASSLKWGLDSPLHF.

This clonotype has a handful of counts. The chain carries TRBV5-1 and TRBJ2-7; the D call may be TRBD1 or TRBD2 (6 bases each). The CDR3 has 16 amino acids. The germline CDR1 and CDR2 sequences are SGHRS and YFSETQ. Trimming shortened V by 9 bases and J by 0 bases, and 22 bases separated the two germline ends. The CDR3 is CATPGGEFPTSYEQYF. The CDR3 bases are TGCGCCACCCCCGGGGGCGAGTTTCCCACCTCCTACGAGCAGTACTTC. The variable domain in full, with the rest retrieved from reference TRBV5-1 and TRBJ2-7, is KAGVTQTPRYLIKTRGQQVTLSCSPISGHRSVSWYQQTPGQGLQFLFEYFSETQRNKGNFPGRFSGRQFSNSRSEMNVSTLELGDSALYLCATPGGEFPTSYEQYFGPGTRLTVT.

This chain uses TRBV7-8 with TRBJ1-5; D unresolved. The CDR3 has 14 residues. The V gene lost 5 bases and the J gene lost 5 bases, with 13 bases spanning the gap. From germline, CDR1 is SGHVS and CDR2 FQNEAQ. CDR3 sequence: CASSISWRDQPQHF. CDR3 nucleotides: TGTGCCAGCAGCATCAGCTGGAGGGATCAGCCCCAGCATTTT. The full variable domain, completed using reference TRBV7-8 and TRBJ1-5, is GAGVSQSPRYKVAKRGQDVALRCDPISGHVSLFWYQQALGQGPEFLTYFQNEAQLDKSGLPSDRFFAERPEGSVSTLKIQRTQQEDSAVYLCASSISWRDQPQHFGDGTRLSIL.

This clonotype has a single count. The chain is built from TRBV4-3 and TRBJ1-5; D is unclear. V was pared by 0 bases and J by 2 bases, with 11 bases between. Germline CDR1 is LGHNA and CDR2 is YSLEER. This CDR3 region has 16 residues. CDR3 sequence reads: CASSQERSRGNQPQHF. In DNA, the CDR3 is TGCGCCAGCAGCCAAGAAAGGTCTAGGGGCAATCAGCCCCAGCATTTT.

The chain employs TRBV24-1 and TRBJ1-2; the D is unclear. Germline CDR1 KGHDR, CDR2 SFDVKD. This CDR3 has 12 amino acids. Trimming took off 3 bases at V and 3 bases at J, with 4 bases between the two ends. In DNA form, the CDR3 reads TGTGCCACCAGTGATGAATACTATGGCTACACCTTC. Its translation is CATSDEYYGYTF.

This chain links TRBV21-1 with TRBJ1-6. TRBV21-1 is a pseudogene locus. The CDR3 spans 12 residues. CDR3 protein: CASTSIPVPLHF. Written as DNA, the CDR3 is TGTGCCAGCACCTCAATCCCCGTACCCCTCCACTTT.

The genes are TRBV29-1 and TRBJ2-5; D gene ambiguous. Trimming removed 4 bases from V and 7 bases from J, with 19 bases in between. Germline loops: CDR1 SQVTM, CDR2 ANQGSEA. The CDR3 totals 14 residues. The CDR3, as DNA: TGCAGCGTTGGGCCCGCTTACGGTCAACTGACCCAGTACTTC. It specifies CSVGPAYGQLTQYF.

This clonotype appeared many times. The V call is TRBV7-2, the J call TRBJ2-1; tentative D call: TRBD1 (5 bases). V lost 6 bases and J 5 bases, leaving 20 bases between the germline ends. CDR1 and CDR2 (germline): SGHTA, FQGNSA. This CDR3 contains 16 residues. The DNA for the CDR3 is TGTGCCAGCAGACAATTCGCAGGGATAAAGGACAATGAGCAGTTCTTC. Its translation: CASRQFAGIKDNEQFF.

This clonotype was seen a few times. This rearrangement joins TRBV24-1 to TRBJ2-7; D may match TRBD1 or TRBD2 (5 bases each). From germline, CDR1 is KGHDR and CDR2 SFDVKD. With 9 bases removed from V and 0 bases from J, the gap between germline ends came to 23 bases. CDR3 size: 17 residues. CDR3 protein: CATGVASDEGPSYEQYV. CDR3 sequence (DNA): TGTGCCACCGGAGTTGCGTCGGACGAGGGACCCTCCTACGAGCAGTACGTC.

For this clonotype: The junction departs from germline at one end; a sequencing error may be responsible. The rearrangement uses TRBV5-1 and TRBJ2-2, with D possibly being TRBD1 or TRBD2 (5 bases each). CDR3 length equals 14 residues. From germline, CDR1 is SGHRS and CDR2 YFSETQ. The CDR3 DNA follows: TGCGCCAGCAGCCAGGGAGAGAACCCCGGGGAGCTGTTTTTT. Translating it yields CASSQGENPGELFF.

The gene calls are TRBV6-5 and TRBJ2-5; D not resolved. The CDR3 spans 12 residues. Germline V CDR1 and CDR2: MNHEY, SVGAGI. V was trimmed by 6 bases and J by 7 bases, leaving 12 bases between them. CDR3 sequence reads: CASRARLGTQYF. The CDR3 DNA is TGTGCCAGCAGAGCGAGGCTCGGGACCCAGTACTTC.